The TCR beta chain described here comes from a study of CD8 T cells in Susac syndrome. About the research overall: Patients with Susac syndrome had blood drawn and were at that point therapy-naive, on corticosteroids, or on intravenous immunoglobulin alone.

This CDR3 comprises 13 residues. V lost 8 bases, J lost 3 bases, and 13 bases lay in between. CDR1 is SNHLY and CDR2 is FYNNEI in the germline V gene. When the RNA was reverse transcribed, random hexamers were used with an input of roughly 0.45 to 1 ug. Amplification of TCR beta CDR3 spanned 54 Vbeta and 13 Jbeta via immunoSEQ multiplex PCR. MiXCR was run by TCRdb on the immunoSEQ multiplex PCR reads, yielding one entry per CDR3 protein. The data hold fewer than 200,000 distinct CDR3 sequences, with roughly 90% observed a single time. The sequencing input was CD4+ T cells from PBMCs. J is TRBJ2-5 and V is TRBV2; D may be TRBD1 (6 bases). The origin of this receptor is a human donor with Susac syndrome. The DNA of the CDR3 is TGTGCCAGCCGTGGGACACCTAAAGAGACCCAGTACTTC. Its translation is CASRGTPKETQYF.